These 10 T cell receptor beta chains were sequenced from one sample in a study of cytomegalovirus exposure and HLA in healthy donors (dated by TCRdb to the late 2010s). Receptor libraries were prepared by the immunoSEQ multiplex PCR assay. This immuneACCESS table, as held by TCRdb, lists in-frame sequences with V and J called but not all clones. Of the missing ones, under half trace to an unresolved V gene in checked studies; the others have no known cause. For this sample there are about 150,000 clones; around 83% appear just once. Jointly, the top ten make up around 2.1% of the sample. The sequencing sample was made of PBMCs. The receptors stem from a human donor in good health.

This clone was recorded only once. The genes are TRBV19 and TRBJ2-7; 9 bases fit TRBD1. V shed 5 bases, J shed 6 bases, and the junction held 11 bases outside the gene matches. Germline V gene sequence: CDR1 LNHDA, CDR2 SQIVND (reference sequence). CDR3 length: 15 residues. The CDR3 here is CASSVTGGFGGEQYF. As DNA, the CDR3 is TGTGCCAGTAGTGTCACAGGGGGCTTTGGGGGCGAGCAGTACTTC.

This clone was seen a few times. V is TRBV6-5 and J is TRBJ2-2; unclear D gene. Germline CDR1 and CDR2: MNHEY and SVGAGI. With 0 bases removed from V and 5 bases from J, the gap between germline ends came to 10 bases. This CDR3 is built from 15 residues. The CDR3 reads CASSYSGEATGELFF. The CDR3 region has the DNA TGTGCCAGCAGTTACTCGGGTGAGGCGACCGGGGAGCTGTTTTTT.

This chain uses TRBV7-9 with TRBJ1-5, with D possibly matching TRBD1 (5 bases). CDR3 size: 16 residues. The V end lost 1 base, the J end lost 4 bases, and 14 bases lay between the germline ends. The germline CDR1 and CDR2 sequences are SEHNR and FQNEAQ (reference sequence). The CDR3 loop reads CASSLDQGGPNQPQHF. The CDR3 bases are TGTGCCAGCAGCTTAGATCAGGGCGGTCCTAATCAGCCCCAGCATTTT.

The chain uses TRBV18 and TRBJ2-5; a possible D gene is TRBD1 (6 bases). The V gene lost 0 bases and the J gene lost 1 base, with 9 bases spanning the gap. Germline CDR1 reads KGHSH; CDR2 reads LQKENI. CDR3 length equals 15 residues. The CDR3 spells CASSPPYRVQETQYF. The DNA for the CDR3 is TGTGCCAGCTCACCACCGTACAGGGTCCAAGAGACCCAGTACTTC.

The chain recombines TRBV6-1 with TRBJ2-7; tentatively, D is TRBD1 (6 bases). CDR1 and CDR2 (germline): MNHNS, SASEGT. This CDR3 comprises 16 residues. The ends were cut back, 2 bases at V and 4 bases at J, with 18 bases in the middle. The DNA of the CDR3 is TGTGCCAGCAGTGAAACTCGAGGGACAAGACTTTACGAGCAGTACTTC. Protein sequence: CASSETRGTRLYEQYF.

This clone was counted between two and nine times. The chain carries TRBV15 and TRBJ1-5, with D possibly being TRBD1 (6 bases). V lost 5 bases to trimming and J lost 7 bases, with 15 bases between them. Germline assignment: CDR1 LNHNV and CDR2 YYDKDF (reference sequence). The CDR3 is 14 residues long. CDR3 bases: TGTGCCACCAGCTCTACCTCCGGGACACAGCCCCAGCATTTT. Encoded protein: CATSSTSGTQPQHF.

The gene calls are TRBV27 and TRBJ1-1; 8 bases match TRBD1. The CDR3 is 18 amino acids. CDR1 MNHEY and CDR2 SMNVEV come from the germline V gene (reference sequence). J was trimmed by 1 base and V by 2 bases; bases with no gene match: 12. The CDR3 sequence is CASSLLRQGNRGNTEAFF. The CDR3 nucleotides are TGTGCCAGCAGTTTACTCCGACAGGGGAACCGTGGGAACACTGAAGCTTTCTTT.

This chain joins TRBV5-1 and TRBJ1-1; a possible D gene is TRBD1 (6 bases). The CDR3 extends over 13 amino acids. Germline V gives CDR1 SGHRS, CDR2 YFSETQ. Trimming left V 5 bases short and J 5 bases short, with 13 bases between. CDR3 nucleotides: TGCGCCAGCAGTTTCACAGGGCGAACTGAAGCTTTCTTT. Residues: CASSFTGRTEAFF. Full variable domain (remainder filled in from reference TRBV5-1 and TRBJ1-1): KAGVTQTPRYLIKTRGQQVTLSCSPISGHRSVSWYQQTPGQGLQFLFEYFSETQRNKGNFPGRFSGRQFSNSRSEMNVSTLELGDSALYLCASSFTGRTEAFFGQGTRLTVV.

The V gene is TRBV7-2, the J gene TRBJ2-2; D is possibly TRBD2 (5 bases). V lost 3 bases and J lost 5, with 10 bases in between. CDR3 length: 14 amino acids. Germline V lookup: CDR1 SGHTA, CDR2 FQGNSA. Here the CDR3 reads CASSFQRYTGELFF. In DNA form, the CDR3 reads TGTGCCAGCAGCTTCCAGCGGTATACCGGGGAGCTGTTTTTT.

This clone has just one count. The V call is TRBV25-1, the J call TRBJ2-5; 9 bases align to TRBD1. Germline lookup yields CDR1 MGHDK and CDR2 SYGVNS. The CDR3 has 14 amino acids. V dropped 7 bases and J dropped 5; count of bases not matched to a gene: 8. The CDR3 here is CASTNRGPDETQYF. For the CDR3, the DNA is TGTGCCAGCACTAACAGGGGGCCCGATGAGACCCAGTACTTC. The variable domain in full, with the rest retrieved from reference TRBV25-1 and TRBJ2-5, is EADIYQTPRYLVIGTGKKITLECSQTMGHDKMYWYQQDPGMELHLIHYSYGVNSTEKGDLSSESTVSRIRTEHFPLTLESARPSHTSQYLCASTNRGPDETQYFGPGTRLLVL.